This TCR beta chain originates from a study of control samples from healthy donors and cancer patients. Sequenced by immunoSEQ multiplex PCR; TCRdb stores in-frame clones only, minus some. The repertoire holds 60,000 to 75,000 clones, with over 85% as singletons. From germline, CDR1 is LGHNA and CDR2 YNFKEQ. This CDR3 is 16 amino acids long. V was pared by 3 bases and J by 5 bases, with 19 bases between. This clone was recorded only once. Sequenced: PBMCs. The rearrangement uses TRBV4-2 and TRBJ1-2, with D possibly matching TRBD1 (6 bases). This TCR was sampled from a man between 60 and 75 years old with colorectal cancer. The CDR3 reads CASSQGSRAGTYGYTF. The CDR3 bases are TGTGCCAGCAGCCAGGGGTCGAGGGCAGGGACATATGGCTACACCTTC.